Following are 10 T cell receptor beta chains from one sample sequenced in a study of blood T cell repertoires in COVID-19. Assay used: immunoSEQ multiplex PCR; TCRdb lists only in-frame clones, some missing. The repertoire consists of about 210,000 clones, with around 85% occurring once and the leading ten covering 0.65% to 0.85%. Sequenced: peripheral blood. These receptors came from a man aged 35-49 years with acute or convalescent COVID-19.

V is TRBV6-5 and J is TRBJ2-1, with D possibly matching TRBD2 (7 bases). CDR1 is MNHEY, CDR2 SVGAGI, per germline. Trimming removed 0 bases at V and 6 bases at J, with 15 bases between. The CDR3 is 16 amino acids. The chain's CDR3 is CASSYSVGGLANEQFF. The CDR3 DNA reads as TGTGCCAGCAGTTACTCAGTGGGGGGGCTCGCCAATGAGCAGTTCTTC.

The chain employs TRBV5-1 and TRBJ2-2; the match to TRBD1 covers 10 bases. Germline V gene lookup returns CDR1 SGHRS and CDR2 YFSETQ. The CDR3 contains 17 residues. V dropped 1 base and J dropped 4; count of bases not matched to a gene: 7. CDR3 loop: CASSLFGTGAITGELFF. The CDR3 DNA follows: TGCGCCAGCAGCTTGTTCGGGACAGGGGCCATCACCGGGGAGCTGTTTTTT.

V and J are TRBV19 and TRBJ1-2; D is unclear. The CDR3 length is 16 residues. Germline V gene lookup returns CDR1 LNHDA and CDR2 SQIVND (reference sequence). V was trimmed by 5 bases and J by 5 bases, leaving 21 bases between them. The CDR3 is CASSAPWAGLKYGYTF. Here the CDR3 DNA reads TGTGCCAGTAGTGCCCCGTGGGCGGGCTTAAAGTATGGCTACACCTTC.

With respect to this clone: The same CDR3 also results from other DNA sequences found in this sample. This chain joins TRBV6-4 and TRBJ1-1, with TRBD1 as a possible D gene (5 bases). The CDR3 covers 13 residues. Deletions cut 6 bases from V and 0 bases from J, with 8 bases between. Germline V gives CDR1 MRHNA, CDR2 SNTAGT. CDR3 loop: CASRRQMNTEAFF. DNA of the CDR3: TGTGCCAGCAGGAGACAGATGAACACTGAAGCTTTCTTT.

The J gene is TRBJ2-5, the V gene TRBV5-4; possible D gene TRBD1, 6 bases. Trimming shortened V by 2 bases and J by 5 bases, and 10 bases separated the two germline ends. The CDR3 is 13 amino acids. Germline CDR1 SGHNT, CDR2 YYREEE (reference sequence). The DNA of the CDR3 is TGTGCCAGCAGCTTTAAGGGGGAGGAGACCCAGTACTTC. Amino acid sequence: CASSFKGEETQYF. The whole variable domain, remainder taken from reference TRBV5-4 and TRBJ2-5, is ETGVTQSPTHLIKTRGQQVTLRCSSQSGHNTVSWYQQALGQGPQFIFQYYREEENGRGNFPPRFSGLQFPNYSSELNVNALELDDSALYLCASSFKGEETQYFGPGTRLLVL.

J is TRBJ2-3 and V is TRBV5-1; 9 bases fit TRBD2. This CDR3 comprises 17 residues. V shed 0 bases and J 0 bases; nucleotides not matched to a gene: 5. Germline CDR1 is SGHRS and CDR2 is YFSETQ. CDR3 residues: CASSLAAGGSSTDTQYF. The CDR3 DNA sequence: TGCGCCAGCAGCTTGGCAGCGGGGGGCTCTAGCACAGATACGCAGTATTTT.

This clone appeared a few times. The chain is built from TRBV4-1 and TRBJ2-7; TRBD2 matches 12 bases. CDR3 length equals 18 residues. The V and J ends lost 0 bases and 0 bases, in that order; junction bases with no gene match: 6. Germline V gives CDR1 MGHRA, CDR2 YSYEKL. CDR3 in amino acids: CASSQEGLAGPRSYEQYF. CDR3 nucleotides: TGCGCCAGCAGCCAAGAAGGACTAGCGGGACCCCGCTCCTACGAGCAGTACTTC.

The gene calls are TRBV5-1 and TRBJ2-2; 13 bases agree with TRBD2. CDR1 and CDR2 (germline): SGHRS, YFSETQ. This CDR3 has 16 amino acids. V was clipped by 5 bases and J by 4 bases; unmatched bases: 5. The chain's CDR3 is CASSSTSGGSTGELFF. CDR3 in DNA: TGCGCCAGCAGTTCGACTAGCGGGGGGTCCACCGGGGAGCTGTTTTTT. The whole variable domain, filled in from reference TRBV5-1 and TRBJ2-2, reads KAGVTQTPRYLIKTRGQQVTLSCSPISGHRSVSWYQQTPGQGLQFLFEYFSETQRNKGNFPGRFSGRQFSNSRSEMNVSTLELGDSALYLCASSSTSGGSTGELFFGEGSRLTVL.

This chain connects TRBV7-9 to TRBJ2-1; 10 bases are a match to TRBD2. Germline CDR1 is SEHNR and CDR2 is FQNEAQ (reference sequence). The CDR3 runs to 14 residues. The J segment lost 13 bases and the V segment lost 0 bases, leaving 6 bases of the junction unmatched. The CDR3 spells CASSLALAGVNQFF. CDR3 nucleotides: TGTGCCAGCAGCTTAGCCCTAGCGGGGGTTAACCAGTTCTTC.

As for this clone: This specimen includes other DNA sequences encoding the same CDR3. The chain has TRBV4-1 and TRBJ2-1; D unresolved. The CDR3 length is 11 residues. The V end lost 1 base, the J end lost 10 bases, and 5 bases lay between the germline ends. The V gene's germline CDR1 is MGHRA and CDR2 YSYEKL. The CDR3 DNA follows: TGCGCCAGCAGCCAAGCCGGGGAGCAGTTCTTC. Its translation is CASSQAGEQFF.